The 9 T cell receptor beta chains reported below all come from one sample, sequenced in a study of T cells after yellow fever vaccination. TCRdb analysed the 5' RACE reads with MiXCR anew, one entry per CDR3 protein. The sample lists 75,000 to 100,000 distinct CDR3 sequences; more than 7.5% were seen once. The material sequenced was CD8+ T cells not binding an NS4B(214-222) dextramer, sorted from PBMCs, taken more than 13 days after the first yellow fever vaccination. Every receptor here comes from a man aged 18 to 35 who received the YFV17D yellow fever vaccine.

This clonotype was counted ten times or more. J is TRBJ1-4 and V is TRBV7-9; the D is unclear. The CDR3 runs 12 residues. V was trimmed by 2 bases and J by 8 bases, leaving 6 bases between them. Germline CDR1 and CDR2: SEHNR and FQNEAQ (reference sequence). CDR3 coding DNA: TGTGCCAGCAGCTTAATCGGGGAAAAACTGTTTTTT. Its protein product is CASSLIGEKLFF.

This sequence joins TRBV14 and TRBJ2-2; D gene unclear. V dropped 2 bases and J dropped 1 base, with 5 bases sitting between them. The CDR3 totals 14 residues. CDR1 is SGHDN and CDR2 is FVKESK in the germline V gene. In DNA, the CDR3 is TGTGCCAGCAGCCAAATAGGGAACACCGGGGAGCTGTTTTTT. Residues: CASSQIGNTGELFF.

The chain employs TRBV24-1 and TRBJ2-2; D call uncertain. This CDR3 comprises 16 residues. CDR1 is KGHDR and CDR2 is SFDVKD in the germline V gene. V was shortened by 0 bases and J by 1 base, with 8 bases between the two germline ends. The CDR3 here is CATSDLGPENTGELFF. The CDR3 region has the DNA TGTGCCACCAGTGATTTGGGCCCAGAGAACACCGGGGAGCTGTTTTTT.

The gene calls are TRBV7-2 and TRBJ1-3, with 9 bases identical to TRBD1. The CDR3 is 15 residues long. Per germline, CDR1 SGHTA and CDR2 FQGNSA. V lost 1 base, J lost 4 bases, and 2 bases stayed unmatched. CDR3 nucleotide sequence: TGTGCCAGCAGCTTAGGGACAGGGGTCGGAAACACCATATATTTT. It yields the protein CASSLGTGVGNTIYF.

In its sample, this clonotype was seen a few times. V gene TRBV5-6 combines with J gene TRBJ2-1; maybe TRBD2 (6 bases). CDR1 and CDR2 from the germline V gene are SGHDT and YYEEEE. The CDR3 covers 12 residues. Trimming shortened V by 5 bases and J by 9 bases, and 12 bases separated the two germline ends. The CDR3 spells CASSWDSREQFF. CDR3 coding DNA: TGTGCCAGCAGTTGGGACTCTCGTGAGCAGTTCTTC.

The J gene is TRBJ2-2, the V gene TRBV7-9; the D gene is possibly TRBD1 (5 bases). The ends were cut back, 4 bases at V and 5 bases at J, with 14 bases in the middle. Germline CDR1 SEHNR, CDR2 FQNEAQ (reference sequence). This CDR3 contains 15 residues. DNA for the CDR3: TGTGCCAGCAGCTCCCACAGGAGATCTACCGGGGAGCTGTTTTTT. It yields the protein CASSSHRRSTGELFF.

There are a few counts of this clonotype. V gene TRBV5-1 combines with J gene TRBJ2-7; D may be TRBD1 or TRBD2 (6 bases each). Germline loops: CDR1 SGHRS, CDR2 YFSETQ. Trimming removed 4 bases at V and 3 bases at J, with 17 bases between. The CDR3 covers 15 residues. The CDR3 protein is CASSPRGATDYEQYF. The CDR3 region has the DNA TGCGCCAGCAGCCCGAGGGGGGCCACCGACTACGAGCAGTACTTC.

The chain uses TRBV27 and TRBJ1-5; the D gene is possibly TRBD1 (5 bases). From germline, CDR1 is MNHEY and CDR2 SMNVEV (reference sequence). Trimming left V 6 bases short and J 10 bases short, with 16 bases between. This CDR3 spans 13 amino acids. CDR3 sequence (DNA): TGTGCCAGCAGCCACACGGACGGACATCCCCAGCATTTT. Translating it yields CASSHTDGHPQHF.

The V gene is TRBV7-9, the J gene TRBJ2-3; 9 bases agree with TRBD2. The CDR3 is 16 amino acids. V gave up 7 bases and J gave up 4 bases; unmatched junction bases: 12. Germline lookup yields CDR1 SEHNR and CDR2 FQNEAQ (reference sequence). CDR3 sequence (DNA): TGTGCCAGCACCACCACGGGGACTAGCATATCAGATACGCAGTATTTT. This codes for CASTTTGTSISDTQYF. Drawing the rest from reference TRBV7-9 and TRBJ2-3, the complete variable domain is DTGVSQNPRHKITKRGQNVTFRCDPISEHNRLYWYRQTLGQGPEFLTYFQNEAQLEKSRLLSDRFSAERPKGSFSTLEIQRTEQGDSAMYLCASTTTGTSISDTQYFGPGTRLTVL.